This TCR beta chain was captured in a study of T cells after yellow fever vaccination. Study-wide points: The booster saw the reappearance of most primary-vaccination clones (around 95% CD4, about 88% CD8). Abundant clonotypes from the bulk population could get into FACS-sorted repertoires as contaminants.

This CDR3 is 12 amino acids long. V was cut by 5 bases and J by 10 bases, with 14 bases left in between. Germline V gene sequence: CDR1 SEHNR, CDR2 FQNEAQ (reference sequence). TCRdb called the 5' RACE reads again in MiXCR, with one record for every CDR3 protein. The table shows around 310,000 distinct CDR3 sequences, with 3.5% to 4.5% occurring only once. This clonotype was seen a few times. Its target is not known. This TCR derives from a man in his late teens or twenties who received the YFV17D yellow fever vaccine. This sample comprised PBMCs, obtained 15 days after the yellow fever booster vaccination. The chain uses TRBV7-9 and TRBJ1-1; no clear D gene. CDR3 sequence reads: CASSPGLLGAFF. Here the CDR3 DNA reads TGTGCCAGCAGCCCAGGACTCCTAGGAGCTTTCTTT. Drawing the rest from reference TRBV7-9 and TRBJ1-1, the complete variable domain is DTGVSQNPRHKITKRGQNVTFRCDPISEHNRLYWYRQTLGQGPEFLTYFQNEAQLEKSRLLSDRFSAERPKGSFSTLEIQRTEQGDSAMYLCASSPGLLGAFFGQGTRLTVV.